Presented here are 25 T cell receptor beta chains from one specimen sequenced in a study of blood T cell repertoires in COVID-19. Profiling relied on immunoSEQ multiplex PCR, and the TCRdb table lists in-frame clones only, not all of them. The table has about 270,000 clones, 82% seen once. Sequencing was done on a sample of peripheral blood. The origin of the receptors is a woman between 18 and 30 years old with acute or convalescent COVID-19.

The V call is TRBV7-2, the J call TRBJ1-6; TRBD1 aligns across 11 bases. V dropped 5 bases and J dropped 10; count of bases not matched to a gene: 7. Germline V CDR1 and CDR2: SGHTA, FQGNSA. CDR3 length equals 15 residues. The CDR3 region has the DNA TGTGCCAGCAGCGCGGACAGGGGGCCGTACTCACCCCTCCACTTT. It codes for CASSADRGPYSPLHF.

The chain is built from TRBV9 and TRBJ1-1, with 8 bases fitting TRBD1. The junction had 7 bases not matched to a gene; V was cut back by 0 bases and J by 0 bases. The CDR3 runs to 17 residues. Germline CDR1 reads SGDLS; CDR2 reads YYNGEE. CDR3 DNA sequence: TGTGCCAGCAGCGTAGTACAGGGGGGAATGATGAACACTGAAGCTTTCTTT. Translation: CASSVVQGGMMNTEAFF.

The J gene is TRBJ2-7, the V gene TRBV18, with D perhaps matching TRBD1 (6 bases). CDR1 is KGHSH and CDR2 is LQKENI in the germline V gene. Trimming took 3 bases from V and 3 from J, leaving 12 bases between them. This CDR3 contains 14 residues. The CDR3, as DNA: TGTGCCAGCTCACCTTCCGGACAGAACTACGAGCAGTACTTC. Its protein is CASSPSGQNYEQYF.

Concerning this clone: At one end the junction does not follow the germline gene, possibly because of a read error. V gene TRBV19 combines with J gene TRBJ2-1; the match to TRBD2 covers 11 bases. Germline values: CDR1 LNHDA, CDR2 SQIVND (reference sequence). The CDR3 sequence is 13 residues long. The CDR3 reads CASRIAGGDEQFF. CDR3 coding DNA: TGTGCCAGTAGGATAGCGGGAGGGGATGAGCAGTTCTTC.

The V gene is TRBV28, the J gene TRBJ2-7; 7 bases are a match to TRBD1. The CDR3 has 18 amino acids. After removal of 2 bases from V and 7 bases from J, the junction contained 20 bases not matched to a gene. Germline V gives CDR1 MDHEN, CDR2 SYDVKM. CDR3 in amino acids: CASSLMPSLGQRFGEQYF. CDR3 DNA sequence: TGTGCCAGCAGTTTAATGCCAAGCTTGGGACAGCGGTTTGGAGAGCAGTACTTC.

V is TRBV4-2 and J is TRBJ1-4; D ambiguous. CDR3 size: 18 residues. The germline V gene has CDR1 LGHNA and CDR2 YNFKEQ. Trimming shortened V by 2 bases and J by 0 bases, and 16 bases separated the two germline ends. DNA for the CDR3: TGTGCCAGCAGCCAAAGGACTGTAAGTCGTACAACTAATGAAAAACTGTTTTTT. As protein: CASSQRTVSRTTNEKLFF.

J is TRBJ2-7 and V is TRBV30, with D perhaps matching TRBD2 (6 bases). The CDR3 has 13 residues. Germline V gene sequence: CDR1 GTSNPN, CDR2 SVGIG (reference sequence). Trimming cost V 2 bases and J 6 bases, with 14 bases left between them. The CDR3 DNA reads as TGTGCCTGGAGTCAACGGAGGGGTTTCGAGCAGTACTTC. It encodes CAWSQRRGFEQYF.

This clone was counted between two and nine times. J is TRBJ2-7 and V is TRBV15; 8 nucleotides line up with TRBD2. This CDR3 comprises 12 residues. V was pared by 6 bases and J by 5 bases, with 3 bases of the junction left unmatched. Germline V gene lookup returns CDR1 LNHNV and CDR2 YYDKDF (reference sequence). The CDR3 protein is CATSSSGNEQYF. For the CDR3, the DNA is TGTGCCACCAGTAGTAGCGGGAACGAGCAGTACTTC.

V gene TRBV19 combines with J gene TRBJ2-7; 8 nucleotides match TRBD1. Looked up from germline, CDR1 is LNHDA and CDR2 is SQIVND (reference sequence). The CDR3 runs to 15 residues. Germline trimming cut 4 bases from V and 4 bases from J; bases unmatched to any gene: 9. CDR3 sequence: CASSRGWTGLYEQYF. DNA for the CDR3: TGTGCCAGTAGTAGGGGTTGGACAGGGTTGTACGAGCAGTACTTC.

Comment on this clone: Other DNA sequences in the sample encode the same CDR3. The chain has TRBV15 and TRBJ2-7; TRBD1 matches 10 bases. The germline gives CDR1 LNHNV, CDR2 YYDKDF (reference sequence). This CDR3 spans 13 amino acids. V shed 6 bases and J 4 bases; nucleotides not matched to a gene: 3. The CDR3 DNA reads as TGTGCCACCAGTCGGGACAGGGGTTACGAGCAGTACTTC. Protein product: CATSRDRGYEQYF.

The J gene is TRBJ2-5, the V gene TRBV2; tentatively, D is TRBD2 (5 bases). CDR1 is SNHLY, CDR2 FYNNEI, per germline. Trimming took off 9 bases at V and 5 bases at J, with 16 bases between the two ends. This CDR3 spans 13 amino acids. This chain's CDR3 is CARSGAPGETQYF. The DNA of the CDR3 is TGTGCCAGAAGCGGAGCCCCCGGGGAGACCCAGTACTTC.

In DNA form, the CDR3 reads TGTGCCAGCAGCCGACAGGGTGCCGCTGAAGCTTTCTTT. Protein product: CASSRQGAAEAFF. The chain couples TRBV7-6 to TRBJ1-1; 7 bases are a match to TRBD1. From germline, CDR1 is SGHVS and CDR2 FNYEAQ. CDR3 length: 13 amino acids. Trimming at V came to 5 bases and at J to 6 bases, leaving 6 bases not matched to a gene.

This clone was found once. This sequence joins TRBV11-3 and TRBJ2-7; TRBD2 matches at 7 bases. Germline CDR1 and CDR2: SGHNT and YENEEA. V trimming: 2 bases; J trimming: 5 bases; junction bases outside the gene matches: 6. This CDR3 is built from 14 residues. This CDR3 is CASSLNGRTHEQYF. CDR3 coding DNA: TGTGCCAGCAGCTTAAACGGGAGGACCCACGAGCAGTACTTC.

This chain uses TRBV6-5 with TRBJ1-1, with 7 bases fitting TRBD1. Germline V lookup: CDR1 MNHEY, CDR2 SVGAGI. Unmatched junction bases numbered 3, after V lost 2 bases and J lost 0 bases. This CDR3 region has 15 residues. CDR3 sequence: CASSYGGTVNTEAFF. CDR3 nucleotides: TGTGCCAGCAGTTACGGCGGGACAGTGAACACTGAAGCTTTCTTT.

This chain connects TRBV6-5 to TRBJ2-7; TRBD2 agrees at 10 bases. The J segment lost 0 bases and the V segment lost 7 bases, leaving 6 bases of the junction unmatched. The CDR3 loop spans 15 amino acids. Germline CDR1 reads MNHEY; CDR2 reads SVGAGI. The CDR3 coding sequence is TGTGCCAGCACCGGACCTAGCGGGAGCTCCTACGAGCAGTACTTC. As protein: CASTGPSGSSYEQYF.

This clone was seen a single time. The genes are TRBV5-5 and TRBJ2-7; 10 bases are shared with TRBD1. The CDR3 length is 16 residues. Germline V gene sequence: CDR1 SGHKS, CDR2 YYEKEE (reference sequence). Losses at the gene ends were 3 bases for V and 5 bases for J; bases not matched to a gene: 11. CDR3 sequence (DNA): TGTGCCAGCAGCTGGGGCCGGGACAGGGGATTTCACGAGCAGTACTTC. Translated, it gives CASSWGRDRGFHEQYF.

V usage is TRBV2 and J usage is TRBJ2-3; tentatively, D is TRBD2 (5 bases). V lost 3 bases to trimming and J lost 6 bases, with 10 bases between them. The germline gives CDR1 SNHLY, CDR2 FYNNEI. There are 13 residues in the CDR3. The CDR3 DNA is TGTGCCAGCAGTGACGGGGTTCTGGATACGCAGTATTTT. Amino acids: CASSDGVLDTQYF.

V usage is TRBV10-3 and J usage is TRBJ2-7; D not resolved. CDR1 and CDR2 from the germline V gene are ENHRY and SYGVKD. This CDR3 spans 14 amino acids. V lost 4 bases and J lost 6, with 16 bases in between. CDR3 DNA: TGTGCCATCAGTGCATTCAGCGCCTCACGCGAGCAGTACTTC. It is translated as CAISAFSASREQYF.

The rearrangement links TRBV7-9 to TRBJ1-1, with D possibly matching TRBD1 (6 bases). The ends were cut back, 5 bases at V and 1 base at J, with 17 bases in the middle. CDR3 size: 16 residues. From germline, CDR1 is SEHNR and CDR2 FQNEAQ (reference sequence). The CDR3 bases are TGTGCCAGCAGCGAGGACCGCCAACAGGGGAACACTGAAGCTTTCTTT. Encoded protein: CASSEDRQQGNTEAFF.

The rearrangement uses TRBV24-1 and TRBJ1-1; 7 bases fit TRBD1. The CDR3 totals 18 residues. Per germline, CDR1 KGHDR and CDR2 SFDVKD. V dropped 3 bases and J dropped 1; count of bases not matched to a gene: 13. This chain's CDR3 is CATSDHRGRLSRNTEAFF. In DNA, the CDR3 is TGTGCCACCAGTGATCACAGGGGTAGACTTTCGAGGAACACTGAAGCTTTCTTT.

The chain is built from TRBV18 and TRBJ2-3; maybe TRBD1 (6 bases). The germline CDR1 and CDR2 sequences are KGHSH and LQKENI. Trimming stripped 2 bases from V and 10 bases from J, with 16 bases between. This CDR3 spans 14 amino acids. The CDR3 DNA is TGTGCCAGCTCACCAAACCGGGACAATAATCCGCAGTATTTT. Amino acids: CASSPNRDNNPQYF.

The chain employs TRBV2 and TRBJ1-5; the D gene is possibly TRBD1 (6 bases). Germline assignment: CDR1 SNHLY and CDR2 FYNNEI. This CDR3 comprises 16 residues. V lost 5 bases, J lost 0 bases, and 14 bases lay in between. The CDR3 sequence: CASSFGRGNSNQPQHF. The CDR3 bases are TGTGCCAGCAGTTTCGGCAGGGGTAATAGCAATCAGCCCCAGCATTTT.

The chain is built from TRBV19 and TRBJ1-2; 12 bases are shared with TRBD1. CDR3 length: 13 residues. The J segment lost 9 bases and the V segment lost 4 bases, leaving 3 bases of the junction unmatched. Germline V gives CDR1 LNHDA, CDR2 SQIVND (reference sequence). CDR3 DNA: TGTGCCAGTAGTACGGGACAGGGGGCGAGCTACACCTTC. This codes for CASSTGQGASYTF. Based on the CDR3 plus reference TRBV19 and TRBJ1-2, the full variable domain is DGGITQSPKYLFRKEGQNVTLSCEQNLNHDAMYWYRQDPGQGLRLIYYSQIVNDFQKGDIAEGYSVSREKKESFPLTVTSAQKNPTAFYLCASSTGQGASYTFGSGTRLTVV.

This chain links TRBV3-1 (or the pseudogene TRBV3-2) with TRBJ2-7; 15 bases fit TRBD2. CDR3 size: 19 residues. The germline gives CDR1 LGHDT, CDR2 YNNKEL (reference sequence). J was trimmed by 1 base and V by 4 bases; bases with no gene match: 11. The CDR3 loop reads CASSRSGLAGGVPSYEQYF. The DNA for the CDR3 is TGTGCCAGCAGCCGTTCCGGACTAGCGGGAGGGGTACCATCCTACGAGCAGTACTTC.

V gene TRBV6-4 combines with J gene TRBJ2-1, with 9 bases lining up with TRBD2. Per the germline V gene, CDR1 is MRHNA and CDR2 is SNTAGT. The CDR3 loop spans 15 amino acids. V was pared by 2 bases and J by 9 bases, with 8 bases of the junction left unmatched. DNA for the CDR3: TGTGCCAGCAGTGACGCGCGGGAGGGCCCGGGTGAGCAGTTCTTC. Amino acids: CASSDAREGPGEQFF.